What follows are 10 T cell receptor beta chains derived from one specimen sequenced in a study of molecular identifiers for immune sequencing clone quantification. TCRdb re-analysed the PCR reads in MiXCR, keeping a single row per CDR3 protein. The profile shows more than 250,000 distinct CDR3 sequences, about 21% of them singletons. Sequenced: naive CD8+ T cells from blood, with Jurkat cell RNA spiked in. Subset given: FACS-sorted CD8+CD4-CCR7+CD45RA+ naive T cells. These receptors came from a human donor in good health. Some libraries in this study had Jurkat cell RNA spiked in.

This clonotype was counted between two and nine times. The J gene is TRBJ2-7, the V gene TRBV12-3 or TRBV12-4, with D maybe TRBD1 (6 bases). The CDR3 sequence is 13 residues long. Trimming cost V 8 bases and J 5 bases, with 16 bases left between them. CDR3 sequence reads: CASALWGLDEQYF. CDR3 coding DNA: TGTGCCAGCGCTCTCTGGGGGCTGGACGAGCAGTACTTC.

This clonotype was seen repeatedly, ten times or more. V and J are TRBV12-3 or TRBV12-4 and TRBJ1-1; 7 bases agree with TRBD1. The CDR3 covers 14 residues. Trimming removed 8 bases from V and 0 bases from J; junction bases left unmatched: 6. CDR3 loop: CASRDSEMNTEAFF. DNA for the CDR3: TGTGCCAGCCGGGACAGCGAGATGAACACTGAAGCTTTCTTT.

As for this clonotype: A read error may be the cause here, since a much bigger clone is one base away. The chain has TRBV4-1 and TRBJ1-2; D is unclear. This CDR3 has 14 amino acids. The V end lost 0 bases, the J end lost 4 bases, and 9 bases lay between the germline ends. Germline V gene data show CDR1 as MGHRA and CDR2 as YSYEKL. CDR3 sequence: CASSQEQEGYGYTF. The CDR3 region has the DNA TGCGCCAGCAGCCAAGAGCAGGAAGGCTATGGCTACACCTTC.

Many counts were recorded for this clonotype. The chain couples TRBV4-1 to TRBJ2-7; TRBD2 might be the D (6 bases). The CDR3 is 16 amino acids. Germline V gene sequence: CDR1 MGHRA, CDR2 YSYEKL. V gave up 0 bases and J gave up 3 bases, with 15 bases separating them. The CDR3 nucleotides are TGCGCCAGCAGCCAAGATGCCGGGGGATACTACTACGAGCAGTACTTC. It specifies CASSQDAGGYYYEQYF.

The table lists this clonotype with many counts. The chain has TRBV6-5 and TRBJ2-7, with a possible D match to TRBD2 (5 bases). Germline values: CDR1 MNHEY, CDR2 SVGAGI. The CDR3 runs 15 residues. V was pared by 6 bases and J by 3 bases, with 18 bases between. The CDR3 loop reads CASSPRDYGNYEQYF. The CDR3 DNA reads TGTGCCAGCAGCCCCCGTGACTATGGGAACTACGAGCAGTACTTC.

This clonotype was recorded at least ten times. The chain links TRBV4-3 to TRBJ1-1; D gene uncertain. This CDR3 comprises 13 residues. V was shortened by 5 bases and J by 6 bases, with 13 bases between the two germline ends. In germline, CDR1 is LGHNA, CDR2 YSLEER. The CDR3 coding sequence is TGCGCCAGCAGCGCGACGACTGCCTCTGAAGCTTTCTTT. Encoded protein: CASSATTASEAFF.

About this clonotype: One end of the junction fails to match germline, which may point to a read error. The chain uses TRBV20-1 and TRBJ2-3; the D is unclear. This CDR3 comprises 12 residues. Germline CDR1 is DFQATT and CDR2 is SNEGSKA (reference sequence). Here the CDR3 DNA reads TGCAGTGCTTCGCTGTACACAGATACGCAGTGTTTT. It specifies CSASLYTDTQCF.

This clonotype was counted ten times or more. The genes are TRBV7-6 and TRBJ2-3; TRBD1 matches at 9 bases. Trimming took 4 bases from V and 3 from J; bases not matched to a gene: 5. The CDR3 runs to 15 residues. Germline CDR1 is SGHVS and CDR2 is FNYEAQ. The CDR3 loop is CASSSQGAFTDTQYF. The CDR3 coding sequence is TGTGCCAGCAGCTCACAGGGGGCATTTACAGATACGCAGTATTTT. Full variable domain (rest looked up from reference TRBV7-6 and TRBJ2-3): GAGVSQSPRYKVTKRGQDVALRCDPISGHVSLYWYRQALGQGPEFLTYFNYEAQQDKSGLPNDRFSAERPEGSISTLTIQRTEQRDSAMYRCASSSQGAFTDTQYFGPGTRLTVL.

In its sample, this clonotype was seen many times. The chain links TRBV7-9 to TRBJ2-7, with D possibly matching TRBD1 (6 bases). Germline V lookup: CDR1 SEHNR, CDR2 FQNEAQ (reference sequence). CDR3 length equals 15 residues. The V end was cut by 0 bases, the J end by 0 bases, with 9 bases between. CDR3 DNA sequence: TGTGCCAGCAGCTTAGCGCTGGACAGCTCCTACGAGCAGTACTTC. It codes for CASSLALDSSYEQYF.

To note about this clonotype: Mismatch with germline at one junction end may stem from a read error. The chain joins TRBV7-9 to TRBJ1-1, with 8 bases identical to TRBD1. The CDR3 runs to 15 residues. The V gene's germline CDR1 is SEHNR and CDR2 FQNEAQ (reference sequence). The CDR3 nucleotides read TGTGCCAGCAGCCCACGGGACAGGTTGAACACTGAAACTTTCTTT. Its protein product is CASSPRDRLNTETFF.